These 30 T cell receptor beta chains came from one sample sequenced in a study of blood T cell repertoires in COVID-19. Repertoires were generated with immunoSEQ multiplex PCR, while TCRdb's copy carries only in-frame clones and drops some. The data show some 150,000 clones, approximately 83% seen once. Input material: peripheral blood. Receptor source: a man in his sixties or seventies with acute or convalescent COVID-19.

This chain connects TRBV6-5 to TRBJ2-7; 9 nucleotides align to TRBD2. The trim removed 4 bases at V and 1 base at J, leaving 8 bases unmatched. In germline, CDR1 is MNHEY, CDR2 SVGAGI. The CDR3 runs to 16 residues. CDR3 amino acids: CASSFSGSTSSYEQYF. The CDR3 nucleotides read TGTGCCAGCAGTTTTAGCGGGAGTACGTCTTCCTACGAGCAGTACTTC.

This chain connects TRBV7-3 to TRBJ2-2; 7 nucleotides line up with TRBD1. V shed 4 bases, J shed 4 bases, and the junction held 3 bases outside the gene matches. The V gene's germline CDR1 is SGHTA and CDR2 FQGTGA. CDR3 length: 14 amino acids. CDR3: CASSSTGFTGELFF. CDR3 nucleotide sequence: TGTGCCAGCAGCTCGACAGGGTTCACCGGGGAGCTGTTTTTT.

The chain links TRBV14 to TRBJ2-3; 14 nucleotides align to TRBD2. The V and J ends lost 3 bases and 5 bases, in that order; junction bases with no gene match: 7. This CDR3 has 17 amino acids. The germline V gene encodes CDR1 SGHDN and CDR2 FVKESK. The CDR3 spells CASSHPGLAGARDTQYF. The DNA for the CDR3 is TGTGCCAGCAGCCACCCGGGACTAGCGGGAGCCAGAGATACGCAGTATTTT.

The V call is TRBV7-9, the J call TRBJ1-1; no definite D call. The CDR3 is 14 residues long. Germline CDR1 is SEHNR and CDR2 is FQNEAQ (reference sequence). V lost 2 bases to trimming and J lost 2 bases, with 9 bases between them. The CDR3 reads CASSLKMANTEAFF. CDR3 nucleotides: TGTGCCAGCAGCTTAAAGATGGCTAACACTGAAGCTTTCTTT.

This chain joins TRBV6-4 and TRBJ2-3, with D tentatively TRBD2 (5 bases). CDR1 MRHNA and CDR2 SNTAGT come from the germline V gene. V lost 5 bases to trimming and J lost 0 bases, with 15 bases between them. This CDR3 region has 16 residues. DNA of the CDR3: TGTGCCAGCAGTTTGGAGGCGGACCAAAGCACAGATACGCAGTATTTT. It codes for CASSLEADQSTDTQYF.

This clone appeared once. The rearrangement joins TRBV9 to TRBJ2-1; 8 bases are a match to TRBD2. J gave up 3 bases and V 4 bases, and 3 bases lay outside the gene matches. The CDR3 covers 14 residues. Germline-derived CDR1 and CDR2 are SGDLS and YYNGEE. The CDR3 is CASSLSGNYNEQFF. The DNA of the CDR3 is TGTGCCAGCAGCCTTAGCGGGAACTACAATGAGCAGTTCTTC.

The CDR3 nucleotides are TGTGCCAGCAGCTTATCGCGAACAGGAGTGAGCTCCTACAATGAGCAGTTCTTC. Protein: CASSLSRTGVSSYNEQFF. The chain joins TRBV7-9 to TRBJ2-1, with a possible D match to TRBD1 (5 bases). Germline loops: CDR1 SEHNR, CDR2 FQNEAQ (reference sequence). The CDR3 has 18 amino acids. Trimming removed 2 bases at V and 0 bases at J, with 17 bases between.

The chain is built from TRBV6-2 or TRBV6-3 and TRBJ2-3, with TRBD2 matching over 8 bases. The junction had 6 bases not matched to a gene; V was cut back by 4 bases and J by 0 bases. The length of the CDR3 is 16 residues. CDR1 is MNHEY and CDR2 is SVGEGT in the germline V gene. This CDR3 reads CASSFTSGGSTDTQYF. The CDR3, as DNA: TGTGCCAGCAGTTTTACTAGCGGAGGGAGCACAGATACGCAGTATTTT.

V is TRBV5-5 and J is TRBJ2-1; D gene unclear. CDR3 length: 12 amino acids. With 0 bases removed from V and 9 bases from J, the gap between germline ends came to 7 bases. Germline V gene sequence: CDR1 SGHKS, CDR2 YYEKEE (reference sequence). The CDR3 DNA is TGTGCCAGCAGCTTGGAGAGCGCTGAGCAGTTCTTC. It is translated as CASSLESAEQFF. Using reference TRBV5-5 and TRBJ2-1 for the parts outside the CDR3, the full variable domain is DAGVTQSPTHLIKTRGQQVTLRCSPISGHKSVSWYQQVLGQGPQFIFQYYEKEERGRGNFPDRFSARQFPNYSSELNVNALLLGDSALYLCASSLESAEQFFGPGTRLTVL.

The chain carries TRBV19 and TRBJ1-2; no clear D. V lost 6 bases and J 0 bases, leaving 11 bases between the germline ends. The CDR3 runs to 14 residues. Germline V gene sequence: CDR1 LNHDA, CDR2 SQIVND (reference sequence). CDR3 in amino acids: CASSPQRTNYGYTF. The CDR3 nucleotides read TGTGCCAGTAGCCCTCAGCGAACTAACTATGGCTACACCTTC.

This chain joins TRBV4-2 and TRBJ2-5; 7 bases are a match to TRBD2. CDR1 and CDR2 (germline): LGHNA, YNFKEQ. The CDR3 covers 16 residues. V was clipped by 4 bases and J by 3 bases; unmatched bases: 11. The CDR3 nucleotides read TGTGCCAGCAGCCCCCGGTTAAGGGCGGGAGAAGAGACCCAGTACTTC. Its translation is CASSPRLRAGEETQYF.

V and J are TRBV28 and TRBJ2-3; 8 bases are a match to TRBD2. Germline V gene sequence: CDR1 MDHEN, CDR2 SYDVKM. J gave up 7 bases and V 5 bases, and 14 bases lay outside the gene matches. This CDR3 region has 16 residues. CDR3 sequence: CASSPPGGAGANTQYF. The CDR3 region has the DNA TGTGCCAGCAGTCCCCCGGGGGGGGCTGGGGCGAATACGCAGTATTTT.

V is TRBV29-1 and J is TRBJ1-2; tentatively, D is TRBD1 (5 bases). CDR1 SQVTM and CDR2 ANQGSEA come from the germline V gene. The CDR3 contains 15 residues. V lost 0 bases and J 3 bases, leaving 14 bases between the germline ends. The CDR3 region has the DNA TGCAGCGTTGAAGAGCTTAACAGGACGCACTATGGCTACACCTTC. Its protein is CSVEELNRTHYGYTF.

CDR3 sequence: CASSESGYTGELFF. Written as DNA, the CDR3 is TGTGCCAGTAGCGAATCAGGGTACACCGGGGAGCTGTTTTTT. The chain employs TRBV19 and TRBJ2-2, with a possible D match to TRBD1 (5 bases). The germline gives CDR1 LNHDA, CDR2 SQIVND (reference sequence). The V end lost 6 bases, the J end lost 3 bases, and 11 bases lay between the germline ends. The CDR3 runs to 14 residues.

The V call is TRBV5-4, the J call TRBJ2-3; TRBD1 might be the D (5 bases). CDR1 SGHNT and CDR2 YYREEE come from the germline V gene (reference sequence). The length of the CDR3 is 16 residues. Trimming shortened V by 0 bases and J by 1 base, and 12 bases separated the two germline ends. CDR3 protein: CASSLDRQTGTDTQYF. For the CDR3, the DNA is TGTGCCAGCAGCTTGGACAGGCAAACTGGCACAGATACGCAGTATTTT.

V and J are TRBV7-3 and TRBJ2-3, with 11 bases matching TRBD1. The CDR3 totals 14 residues. From germline, CDR1 is SGHTA and CDR2 FQGTGA. V was clipped by 4 bases and J by 6 bases; unmatched bases: 3. The CDR3 region has the DNA TGTGCCAGCAGCTCCGGGACAGGGGGGGATACGCAGTATTTT. Amino acid sequence: CASSSGTGGDTQYF.

The chain links TRBV7-3 to TRBJ2-2; perhaps TRBD1 as D (6 bases). This CDR3 comprises 15 residues. Trimming left V 5 bases short and J 3 bases short, with 13 bases between. In germline, CDR1 is SGHTA, CDR2 FQGTGA. CDR3 region: CASSPQTGYTGELFF. For the CDR3, the DNA is TGTGCCAGCAGCCCCCAGACAGGCTACACCGGGGAGCTGTTTTTT. Supplemented by reference TRBV7-3 and TRBJ2-2, the full variable domain reads GAGVSQTPSNKVTEKGKYVELRCDPISGHTALYWYRQSLGQGPEFLIYFQGTGAADDSGLPNDRFFAVRPEGSVSTLKIQRTERGDSAVYLCASSPQTGYTGELFFGEGSRLTVL.

The V gene is TRBV24-1, the J gene TRBJ2-3; D gene ambiguous. The CDR3 is 16 amino acids. V was cut by 0 bases and J by 2 bases, with 11 bases left in between. The germline CDR1 and CDR2 sequences are KGHDR and SFDVKD. The CDR3 spells CATSDLSDGYTDTQYF. In DNA, the CDR3 is TGTGCCACCAGTGATTTGAGCGACGGCTACACAGATACGCAGTATTTT.

A note on this clone: The sample holds other DNA sequences that translate to the same CDR3. The rearrangement joins TRBV20-1 to TRBJ1-5; D gene uncertain. The V gene's germline CDR1 is DFQATT and CDR2 SNEGSKA (reference sequence). This CDR3 contains 11 residues. V was trimmed by 2 bases and J by 6 bases, leaving 5 bases between them. The CDR3 bases are TGCAGTGCTAGACGGTCTCAGCCCCAGCATTTT. Encoded protein: CSARRSQPQHF.

This clone was recorded a few times. The chain is built from TRBV11-1 and TRBJ1-1, with D possibly being TRBD1 (6 bases). Looked up from germline, CDR1 is SGHAT and CDR2 is FQDESV (reference sequence). The V end was cut by 5 bases, the J end by 0 bases, with 13 bases between. This CDR3 has 15 residues. CDR3 amino acids: CASSQGSRMNTEAFF. CDR3 sequence (DNA): TGTGCCAGCAGCCAGGGGTCAAGGATGAACACTGAAGCTTTCTTT.

The chain uses TRBV5-1 and TRBJ2-6, with TRBD2 identical over 9 bases. This CDR3 has 17 residues. V dropped 4 bases and J dropped 1; count of bases not matched to a gene: 6. The V gene's germline CDR1 is SGHRS and CDR2 YFSETQ. In nucleotides, the CDR3 is TGCGCCAGCAGCCCGCTAGCGGGGCAATCTGGGGCCAACGTCCTGACTTTC. Its protein is CASSPLAGQSGANVLTF.

The chain uses TRBV14 and TRBJ1-4; D may be TRBD1 (5 bases). V was clipped by 0 bases and J by 0 bases, with 17 bases between them. The CDR3 extends over 19 amino acids. The germline CDR1 and CDR2 sequences are SGHDN and FVKESK. The DNA of the CDR3 is TGTGCCAGCAGCCAAGATTCGGCAGGGCTATTCGCAACTAATGAAAAACTGTTTTTT. Protein sequence: CASSQDSAGLFATNEKLFF.

DNA of the CDR3: TGTGCCAGCAGCGTAGGGCCGGGGGGGACTTCCGGGCAGCCCCAGCATTTT. It encodes CASSVGPGGTSGQPQHF. The rearrangement uses TRBV9 and TRBJ1-5, with D possibly TRBD1 on 5 matching bases. CDR3 length: 17 residues. Per the germline V gene, CDR1 is SGDLS and CDR2 is YYNGEE. Trimming stripped 0 bases from V and 7 bases from J, with 20 bases between.

This rearrangement joins TRBV29-1 to TRBJ1-3; D remains ambiguous. The CDR3 is made up of 11 amino acids. V shed 5 bases and J shed 6 bases, with 8 bases lying between them. Germline CDR1 SQVTM, CDR2 ANQGSEA. The CDR3 loop reads CSVTRENTIYF. In DNA form, the CDR3 reads TGCAGCGTTACCCGGGAAAACACCATATATTTT.

V gene TRBV14 combines with J gene TRBJ2-7, with 7 bases matching TRBD1. The CDR3 spans 12 residues. J gave up 5 bases and V 5 bases, and 3 bases lay outside the gene matches. CDR1 is SGHDN and CDR2 is FVKESK in the germline V gene. CDR3 sequence reads: CASSYDRDEQYF. DNA for the CDR3: TGTGCCAGCAGCTACGACAGGGACGAGCAGTACTTC.

The rearrangement joins TRBV9 to TRBJ2-2; 7 bases align to TRBD2. Trimming at V came to 0 bases and at J to 5 bases, leaving 7 bases not matched to a gene. CDR3 size: 16 residues. CDR1 is SGDLS, CDR2 YYNGEE, per germline. The CDR3 nucleotides are TGTGCCAGCAGCGTAGATTCGGGGGGTAGAACCGGGGAGCTGTTTTTT. Translated: CASSVDSGGRTGELFF.

The chain joins TRBV12-3 or TRBV12-4 to TRBJ2-5; D is uncertain. V was shortened by 7 bases and J by 5 bases, with 11 bases between the two germline ends. This CDR3 spans 12 amino acids. Written as DNA, the CDR3 is TGTGCCAGCATGAGAAGCCTTGAGACCCAGTACTTC. This translates into CASMRSLETQYF.

The CDR3 spells CASSLNPSGPSYNEQFF. The CDR3 bases are TGCGCCAGCAGCTTGAACCCTAGCGGGCCCTCCTACAATGAGCAGTTCTTC. The rearrangement links TRBV5-1 to TRBJ2-1; 8 nucleotides agree with TRBD2. Per the germline V gene, CDR1 is SGHRS and CDR2 is YFSETQ. V shed 1 base, J shed 0 bases, and the junction held 6 bases outside the gene matches. The length of the CDR3 is 17 residues.

The J gene is TRBJ2-1, the V gene TRBV24-1; tentative D call: TRBD1 (6 bases). From germline, CDR1 is KGHDR and CDR2 SFDVKD. V lost 0 bases to trimming and J lost 7 bases, with 9 bases between them. The CDR3 runs 14 residues. The CDR3 loop reads CATSDLQRGNEQFF. CDR3 in DNA: TGTGCCACCAGTGATTTGCAAAGGGGGAATGAGCAGTTCTTC.

This clone was seen only once. V and J are TRBV28 and TRBJ1-3, with a weak D call TRBD1 (5 bases). Germline V gene sequence: CDR1 MDHEN, CDR2 SYDVKM. The V end was cut by 6 bases, the J end by 4 bases, with 13 bases between. The CDR3 runs to 14 residues. CDR3 protein: CASRGGTAGNTIYF. In nucleotides, the CDR3 is TGTGCCAGCAGGGGAGGGACCGCGGGAAACACCATATATTTT.